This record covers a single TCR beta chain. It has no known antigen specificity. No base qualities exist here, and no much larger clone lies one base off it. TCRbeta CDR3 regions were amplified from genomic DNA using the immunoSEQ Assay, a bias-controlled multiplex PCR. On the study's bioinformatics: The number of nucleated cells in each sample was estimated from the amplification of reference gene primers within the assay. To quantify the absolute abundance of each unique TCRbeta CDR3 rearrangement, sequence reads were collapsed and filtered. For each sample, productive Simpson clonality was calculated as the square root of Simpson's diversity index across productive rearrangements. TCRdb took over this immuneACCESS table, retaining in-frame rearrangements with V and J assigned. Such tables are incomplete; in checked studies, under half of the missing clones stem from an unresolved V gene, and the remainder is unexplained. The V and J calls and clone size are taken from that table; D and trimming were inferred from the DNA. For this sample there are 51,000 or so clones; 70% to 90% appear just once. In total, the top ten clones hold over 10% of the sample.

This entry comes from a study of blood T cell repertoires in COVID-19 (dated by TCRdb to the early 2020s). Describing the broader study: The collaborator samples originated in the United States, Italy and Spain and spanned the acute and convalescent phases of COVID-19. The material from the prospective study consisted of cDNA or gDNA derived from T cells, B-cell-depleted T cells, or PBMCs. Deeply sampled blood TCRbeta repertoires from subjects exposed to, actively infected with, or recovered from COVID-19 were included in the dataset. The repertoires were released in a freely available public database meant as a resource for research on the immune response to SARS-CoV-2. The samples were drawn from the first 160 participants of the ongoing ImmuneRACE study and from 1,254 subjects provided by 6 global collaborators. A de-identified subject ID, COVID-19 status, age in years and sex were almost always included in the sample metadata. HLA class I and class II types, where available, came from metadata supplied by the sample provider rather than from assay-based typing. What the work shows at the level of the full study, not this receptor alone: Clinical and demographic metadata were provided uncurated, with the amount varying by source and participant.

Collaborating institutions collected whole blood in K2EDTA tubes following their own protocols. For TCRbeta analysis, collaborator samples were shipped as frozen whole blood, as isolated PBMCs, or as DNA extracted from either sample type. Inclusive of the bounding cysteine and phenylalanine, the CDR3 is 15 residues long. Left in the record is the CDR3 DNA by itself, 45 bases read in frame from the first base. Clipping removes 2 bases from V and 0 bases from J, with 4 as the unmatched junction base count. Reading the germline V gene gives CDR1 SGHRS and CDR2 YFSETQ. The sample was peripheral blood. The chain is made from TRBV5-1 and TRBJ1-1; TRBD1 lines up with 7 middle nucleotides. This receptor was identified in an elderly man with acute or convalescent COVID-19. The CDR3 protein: CASSLTQGLNTEAFF. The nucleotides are TGCGCCAGCAGCTTAACACAGGGGTTGAACACTGAAGCTTTCTTT.